The rows below give T cell receptor beta chains drawn from one sample of a study of cytomegalovirus exposure and HLA in healthy donors. TCRdb keeps only in-frame clones here, not all; method: immunoSEQ multiplex PCR. The sample includes fewer than 150,000 clones, around four fifths seen only once; the top ten take around 30%. Sequenced material: PBMCs. All receptors derive from a man between 60 and 75 years old in good health and CMV-seropositive. The CDR3 runs from the conserved cysteine through the conserved F or W. The D gene is left open where the match is weak. The size field is filled for only some rows; it gives once, few, many or a size class.

d_gene,abundance,v_gene,j_gene,CDR3aa,CDR3nt
NA,NA,TRBV6-6,TRBJ2-7,CASRGLAGTYEQYF,TGCGCCAGCAGGGGACTCGCAGGGACCTACGAGCAGTACTTC
TRBD2,few,TRBV6-1,TRBJ2-1,CASSGVAGGFNEQFF,TGTGCCAGCAGTGGAGTAGCGGGGGGCTTCAATGAGCAGTTCTTC
TRBD1,NA,TRBV5-1,TRBJ1-2,CASSLGGQGLNYGYTF,TGCGCCAGCAGCTTGGGAGGACAGGGGCTGAACTATGGCTACACCTTC
TRBD2,NA,TRBV2,TRBJ2-5,CASSERPSGQETQYF,TGTGCCAGCAGTGAAAGGCCTAGCGGCCAAGAGACCCAGTACTTC
NA,NA,TRBV6-6,TRBJ1-1,CASQRQNRVEAFF,TGTGCCAGCCAACGCCAAAACAGGGTTGAAGCTTTCTTT
TRBD2,NA,TRBV2,TRBJ2-7,CASSGGLSGRTSYEQYF,TGTGCCAGCAGTGGAGGGTTAAGCGGGAGGACTTCCTACGAGCAGTACTTC
NA,NA,TRBV5-1,TRBJ1-2,CASSLDAGGVYTF,TGCGCCAGCAGCTTGGACGCTGGGGGGGTCTACACCTTC
TRBD2,NA,TRBV7-7,TRBJ2-2,CASSRLAGFNTGELFF,TGTGCTAGCAGCCGCCTAGCGGGGTTTAACACCGGGGAGCTGTTTTTT
NA,NA,TRBV27,TRBJ2-2,CASSRTGELFF,TGTGCCAGCAGTCGCACCGGGGAGCTGTTTTTT
NA,NA,TRBV25-1,TRBJ2-7,CASRNFGEQYF,TGTGCCAGCAGAAATTTCGGGGAGCAGTACTTC
TRBD1,few,TRBV5-5,TRBJ1-1,CASSARQGTVYTEAFF,TGTGCCAGCAGCGCCCGACAGGGGACGGTCTACACTGAAGCTTTCTTT
NA,NA,TRBV20-1,TRBJ2-5,CSAVREETQYF,TGCAGTGCGGTTCGAGAGGAGACCCAGTACTTC
TRBD1,NA,TRBV5-1,TRBJ2-7,CASSRDRDIYEQYF,TGCGCCAGCAGCAGGGACAGGGACATATACGAGCAGTACTTC
NA,once,TRBV12-2,TRBJ2-7,CASRLALRDYSYEQYF,TGTGCAAGTCGCTTAGCTCTCCGGGATTATTCCTACGAGCAGTACTTC
NA,NA,TRBV4-1,TRBJ2-7,CASSQVRGTAYEQYF,TGCGCCAGCAGCCAAGTCCGCGGGACAGCCTACGAGCAGTACTTC
NA,NA,TRBV11-2,TRBJ2-7,CASSLFPSYEQYF,TGTGCCAGCAGCTTATTTCCTAGCTACGAGCAGTACTTC
NA,NA,TRBV7-6,TRBJ1-4,CASSLLTDLNEKLFF,TGTGCCAGCAGCCTTCTTACAGACCTGAATGAAAAACTGTTTTTT
TRBD1,NA,TRBV28,TRBJ1-2,CASSLFTGGPSNYGYTF,TGTGCCAGCAGTTTATTTACAGGGGGTCCTTCTAACTATGGCTACACCTTC
TRBD2,NA,TRBV30,TRBJ2-1,CAWSVRGREGDEQFF,TGTGCCTGGAGTGTACGGGGCAGGGAGGGCGATGAGCAGTTCTTC
TRBD1,NA,TRBV10-2,TRBJ1-2,CASTRQGGPYGYTF,TGCGCCAGCACCCGACAGGGGGGCCCCTATGGCTACACCTTC
NA,NA,TRBV2,TRBJ2-3,CASSGYRSTDTQYF,TGTGCCAGCAGTGGGTACAGGAGCACAGATACGCAGTATTTT
NA,NA,TRBV7-6,TRBJ2-1,CASSFRSHNEQFF,TGTGCCAGCAGCTTTCGGTCTCACAATGAGCAGTTCTTC
NA,NA,TRBV11-2,TRBJ1-1,CASSFFGGRRTEAFF,TGTGCCAGCAGCTTCTTCGGGGGAAGGCGGACTGAAGCTTTCTTT
TRBD2,NA,TRBV7-8,TRBJ2-2,CASSLDRGLAGVRVGELFF,TGTGCCAGCAGCTTAGATCGGGGACTAGCGGGAGTTCGGGTCGGGGAGCTGTTTTTT
TRBD2,NA,TRBV10-1,TRBJ2-6,CASSEQREFPSGANVLTF,TGCGCCAGCAGTGAGCAGCGGGAGTTCCCTTCTGGGGCCAACGTCCTGACTTTC
NA,once,TRBV21-1,TRBJ2-2,CASSPPPGQRNTGELFF,TGTGCCAGCAGCCCGCCCCCGGGACAGCGGAACACCGGGGAGCTGTTTTTT
NA,once,TRBV27,TRBJ1-6,CASRPQGNNSPLHF,TGTGCCAGCAGGCCACAGGGTAATAATTCACCCCTCCACTTT
TRBD1,NA,TRBV6-4,TRBJ2-3,CASSGEGQGGADTQYF,TGTGCCAGCAGCGGAGAAGGACAGGGAGGAGCAGATACGCAGTATTTT
TRBD1,NA,TRBV28,TRBJ2-7,CASRSYRGTYEQYF,TGTGCCAGCCGTTCGTACAGGGGTACCTACGAGCAGTACTTC
TRBD1,NA,TRBV5-4,TRBJ2-2,CASSSGTGGTGELFF,TGTGCCAGCAGCTCCGGGACAGGGGGCACCGGGGAGCTGTTTTTT
NA,NA,TRBV6-6,TRBJ2-7,CASRGLAGTYEQYF,TGTGCCAGCAGGGGACTCGCAGGGACCTACGAGCAGTACTTC
NA,NA,TRBV11-2,TRBJ1-2,CASSRNRYGYTF,TGTGCCAGCAGCCGTAACAGATATGGCTACACCTTC
TRBD1,NA,TRBV9,TRBJ2-7,CASSRTGVNYEQYF,TGTGCCAGCAGCAGGACAGGCGTAAACTACGAGCAGTACTTC
TRBD2,NA,TRBV5-1,TRBJ2-3,CASSLPQTSGGDPRSTDTQYF,TGCGCCAGCAGCTTGCCCCAAACTAGCGGGGGGGATCCAAGATCCACAGATACGCAGTATTTT
NA,once,TRBV19,TRBJ2-6,CASSPGHTGFSGANVLTF,TGTGCCAGTAGTCCGGGACATACGGGTTTTTCTGGGGCCAACGTCCTGACTTTC